This record concerns one TCR beta chain sequence. Primers included in the PCR were 60 Vbeta and 13 Jbeta primers. Some clones are missing from TCRdb's copy, which holds only in-frame ones; the method was immunoSEQ multiplex PCR. The table lists about 190,000 clones, approximately 82% of them singletons. Germline V CDR1 and CDR2: MNHEY, SMNVEV (reference sequence). With V trimmed by 8 bases and J by 5 bases, 6 bases remained unmatched. The CDR3 has 12 residues. These data belong to a study of cytomegalovirus exposure and HLA in healthy donors. This chain joins TRBV27 and TRBJ2-7, with 7 bases aligning to TRBD1. Sequenced input: PBMCs. This clonotype was sampled from a man in his forties in good health and CMV-seropositive. The DNA of the CDR3 is TGTGCCAGCGGGGACAGTAGAGACGAGCAGTACTTC. This codes for CASGDSRDEQYF.